This T cell receptor (beta chain) was recorded in a study of T cell responses to AZD1222 COVID-19 vaccine. Whole-study results and caveats: After two AZD1222 doses, spike-specific TCR breadth and depth rose versus day 0. Donors, mostly white British, included more females; clonal diversity was possibly underestimated. Regions 160-218 and 743-854 dominated among vaccine-associated CD4 TCRs spanning spike.

Measured with immunoSEQ multiplex PCR; TCRdb has only the in-frame clones, and not every one. The sample includes 140,000 to 150,000 clones, more than 85% of them seen just once. Germline lookup yields CDR1 MNHEY and CDR2 SVGAGI. Losses at the gene ends were 5 bases for V and 3 bases for J; bases not matched to a gene: 4. The CDR3 spans 14 residues. As for this clone: Its antigen is still unknown.

The material sequenced was peripheral blood, taken on day 0 of AZD1222 vaccination. The chain joins TRBV6-5 to TRBJ1-5; 7 bases line up with TRBD1. This clonotype originated in an adult in good health. CDR3 loop: CASSRDSNNQPQHF. The CDR3 bases are TGTGCCAGCAGTAGGGACAGCAACAATCAGCCCCAGCATTTT.